These 18 T cell receptor beta chains came from one sample sequenced in a study of regulatory T cells in long-lasting Graves disease. Time point meaning: persistent/refractory GD, antithyroid drugs over 5 years with positive TRAb. After RNA was extracted from PBMCs, the TCR library was made from it. In building TCR beta libraries, iRepertoire HTBI primers were used together with Arm-PCR of CDR3 regions. TCRdb re-derived calls from the multiplex PCR reads in MiXCR, one entry per CDR3 protein. The repertoire holds a few hundred thousand distinct CDR3 sequences, with approximately 23% as singletons. Here the sequenced sample was peripheral blood mononuclear cells (PBMCs), taken when the disease was refractory, from a patient treated with antithyroid drugs. These receptors all come from a female donor with Graves disease.

This clonotype has a handful of counts. The chain uses TRBV29-1 and TRBJ1-2, with D unclear. Per germline, CDR1 SQVTM and CDR2 ANQGSEA. There are 13 residues in the CDR3. Trimming removed 3 bases at V and 4 bases at J, with 12 bases between. The DNA of the CDR3 is TGCAGCGTTGATATACACAGTATCTATGGCTACACCTTC. Residues: CSVDIHSIYGYTF.

The chain combines TRBV19 with TRBJ2-7; possible D gene TRBD2, 5 bases. This CDR3 is 12 amino acids long. Trimming cost V 3 bases and J 2 bases, with 5 bases left between them. Germline lookup yields CDR1 LNHDA and CDR2 SQIVND (reference sequence). Here the CDR3 DNA reads TGTGCCAGTAGTATCGGGACCTACGAGCAGTACTTC. Amino acid sequence: CASSIGTYEQYF.

Only a few counts were recorded for this clonotype. The chain uses TRBV10-3 and TRBJ2-2; 10 bases align to TRBD1. CDR1 is ENHRY and CDR2 is SYGVKD in the germline V gene. CDR3 length: 18 amino acids. The ends lost 11 bases at V and 1 base at J; junction bases unmatched: 16. CDR3 sequence: CASTGTGADSLNTGELFF. CDR3 bases: TGTGCCTCAACCGGGACAGGGGCGGATTCCCTGAACACCGGGGAGCTGTTTTTT.

This clonotype was seen a handful of times. V gene TRBV29-1 combines with J gene TRBJ2-7, with D maybe TRBD1 (5 bases). CDR1 and CDR2 from the germline V gene are SQVTM and ANQGSEA. Trimming cost V 6 bases and J 4 bases, with 10 bases left between them. The CDR3 contains 11 residues. The CDR3 DNA reads TGCAGCGTGATACAGGTTTACGAGCAGTACTTC. Protein: CSVIQVYEQYF.

The chain joins TRBV19 to TRBJ2-7; possibly TRBD1 for D (5 bases). Germline CDR1 reads LNHDA; CDR2 reads SQIVND (reference sequence). Between the trimmed V and J ends, which lost 5 bases and 6 bases, there was a span of 23 bases. CDR3 length: 16 residues. The chain's CDR3 is CASSPARQGGRREQYF. The CDR3 region has the DNA TGTGCCAGTAGTCCCGCCCGGCAGGGCGGAAGACGCGAGCAGTACTTC.

In its sample, this clonotype was seen a few times. This chain links TRBV19 with TRBJ2-5; a weak D match, TRBD1 (5 bases). There are 16 residues in the CDR3. The germline V gene has CDR1 LNHDA and CDR2 SQIVND (reference sequence). V lost 5 bases to trimming and J lost 0 bases, with 16 bases between them. The CDR3 DNA is TGTGCCAGTAGTTACCTATCATCAGGGAACCAAGAGACCCAGTACTTC. Translation: CASSYLSSGNQETQYF.

This clonotype was detected ten times or more. The chain recombines TRBV12-3 or TRBV12-4 with TRBJ1-2, with 9 nucleotides matching TRBD1. The ends lost 6 bases at V and 5 bases at J; junction bases unmatched: 7. The CDR3 totals 14 residues. DNA of the CDR3: TGTGCCAGCAGGCCCGGGACAGGGTCGTATGGCTACACCTTC. This gives the protein CASRPGTGSYGYTF.

This clonotype was seen at least ten times. The rearrangement links TRBV15 to TRBJ1-2, with D maybe TRBD1 (5 bases). There are 14 residues in the CDR3. Germline CDR1 and CDR2: LNHNV and YYDKDF (reference sequence). The V end lost 0 bases, the J end lost 4 bases, and 9 bases lay between the germline ends. CDR3 nucleotides: TGTGCCACCAGCAGAGATGCAGGGAGCTATGGCTACACCTTC. Translated, it gives CATSRDAGSYGYTF.

The chain carries TRBV30 and TRBJ1-2; 7 positions match TRBD1. The germline V gene has CDR1 GTSNPN and CDR2 SVGIG (reference sequence). The CDR3 totals 13 residues. Losses at the gene ends were 4 bases for V and 4 bases for J; bases not matched to a gene: 6. The CDR3 loop reads CAWIWTGGYGYTF. The CDR3 bases are TGTGCCTGGATATGGACAGGTGGCTATGGCTACACCTTC.

In its sample, this clonotype was seen a few times. The chain joins TRBV7-2 to TRBJ1-3; TRBD1 matches 7 bases. With V trimmed by 5 bases and J by 4 bases, 11 bases remained unmatched. The length of the CDR3 is 16 residues. The germline gives CDR1 SGHTA, CDR2 FQGNSA. The CDR3 sequence: CASSRKTGLVGNTIYF. In DNA, the CDR3 is TGTGCCAGCAGCCGAAAGACAGGGCTGGTCGGAAACACCATATATTTT.

The table lists this clonotype with many counts. The gene calls are TRBV9 and TRBJ1-2, with D unclear. Trimming stripped 0 bases from V and 3 bases from J, with 9 bases between. Germline V CDR1 and CDR2: SGDLS, YYNGEE. The CDR3 has 14 residues. The CDR3 sequence: CASSVEVKDYGYTF. DNA for the CDR3: TGTGCCAGCAGCGTAGAGGTCAAGGACTATGGCTACACCTTC.

Points on this clonotype: A clone one base away is much larger, so this may be a read error. This likely comes from a read error, as the CDR3 has no conserved phenylalanine or tryptophan at its end. The rearrangement joins TRBV28 to TRBJ2-7, with no clear D. V was clipped by 6 bases and J by 0 bases, with 12 bases between them. The CDR3 has 14 amino acids. CDR1 MDHEN and CDR2 SYDVKM come from the germline V gene. The CDR3 here is CASRLEAYSYEQYL. CDR3 nucleotide sequence: TGTGCCAGCAGACTCGAGGCCTACTCCTACGAGCAGTACCTC.

This clonotype was detected ten times or more. This chain uses TRBV12-3 or TRBV12-4 with TRBJ1-2; D unresolved. Trimming took off 2 bases at V and 8 bases at J, with 9 bases between the two ends. The CDR3 loop spans 12 amino acids. The CDR3: CASSLQEWGYTF. The CDR3 DNA reads TGTGCCAGCAGTTTACAGGAGTGGGGCTACACCTTC.

This clonotype was counted between two and nine times. A much larger clone sits a single nucleotide away, making a read error possible. This chain joins TRBV12-3 or TRBV12-4 and TRBJ2-7; 7 nucleotides line up with TRBD1. This CDR3 region has 13 residues. CDR3 region: CASSAGTDYGQYF. The CDR3, as DNA: TGTGCCAGCAGTGCCGGGACAGACTACGGGCAGTACTTC.

This clonotype was picked up many times. The chain employs TRBV7-2 and TRBJ1-1; tentative D call: TRBD1 (6 bases). V was cut by 1 base and J by 0 bases, with 12 bases left in between. Germline V gene lookup returns CDR1 SGHTA and CDR2 FQGNSA. The CDR3 loop spans 16 amino acids. The chain's CDR3 is CASSLDQGLMNTEAFF. The CDR3 nucleotides read TGTGCCAGCAGCTTAGACCAGGGGTTAATGAACACTGAAGCTTTCTTT.

This clonotype was counted only a few times. The chain joins TRBV5-8 to TRBJ1-5; no definite D call. V lost 3 bases to trimming and J lost 3 bases, with 10 bases between them. CDR1 and CDR2 (germline): SGHTS, YDEGEE. The CDR3 totals 14 residues. The CDR3 bases are TGTGCCAGCAGCTCCGGGAGCTACAATCAGCCCCAGCATTTT. It codes for CASSSGSYNQPQHF. Full variable domain (rest looked up from reference TRBV5-8 and TRBJ1-5): EAGVTQSPTHLIKTRGQQATLRCSPISGHTSVYWYQQALGLGLQFLLWYDEGEERNRGNFPPRFSGRQFPNYSSELNVNALELEDSALYLCASSSGSYNQPQHFGDGTRLSIL.

V is TRBV15 and J is TRBJ1-4; TRBD1 aligns across 7 bases. The CDR3 loop spans 16 amino acids. CDR1 is LNHNV and CDR2 is YYDKDF in the germline V gene (reference sequence). V lost 3 bases to trimming and J lost 7 bases; unmatched junction nucleotides: 11. The CDR3 sequence: CATSSEWPTGPEKLFF. CDR3 nucleotides: TGTGCCACCAGCAGTGAGTGGCCGACAGGGCCTGAAAAACTGTTTTTT.

This clonotype was detected only a few times. This sequence joins TRBV12-3 or TRBV12-4 and TRBJ1-3, with TRBD1 matching over 7 bases. The V segment lost 5 bases and the J segment 7 bases; nucleotides outside the gene matches: 11. The CDR3 loop spans 15 amino acids. CDR3 protein: CASSHDRALRNTIYF. CDR3 in DNA: TGTGCCAGCAGTCACGACAGGGCGCTAAGGAACACCATATATTTT.